A selection of T cell receptor beta chains follows, all from one sample in a study of human T cells and chemical hapten exposure. TCRdb ran MiXCR on the RACE reads and lists one entry per CDR3 protein. The sample records 57,000 or so distinct CDR3 sequences, around 11% being singletons. The source was whole blood, collected in connection with sensitization to the hapten diphenylcyclopropenone (DPC). These receptor sequences come from a middle-aged woman with alopecia areata. Some clones in this sample may be carry-over from other donors' samples. The CDR3 runs from the conserved cysteine through the conserved F or W. The D gene is left open where the match is weak. Rows may omit the clone size; those that give it use once, few, many or a size class.

V	size	J	D	DNA	CDR3
TRBV29-1	many	TRBJ2-3	TRBD2	TGCAGCGCCGGCCCTAGCGGGAGGGCCGTTGACGTTCAGTATTTT	CSAGPSGRAVDVQYF
TRBV7-2	few	TRBJ1-1	NA	TGTGCCAGCAGCATACAGCATGGGGGTGAAGCTTTCTTT	CASSIQHGGEAFF
TRBV9	few	TRBJ2-7	NA	TGTGCCAGCAGCAGGGACCACTCCTACGAGCAGTACTTC	CASSRDHSYEQYF
TRBV3-1	many	TRBJ1-5	NA	TGTGCCAGCAGCCAAGAAGGTCAGCCCCAGCATTTT	CASSQEGQPQHF
TRBV6-4	few	TRBJ2-1	NA	TGTGCCAGCAGTGTCGAGAGGGGGTACTACAATGAGCAGTTCTTC	CASSVERGYYNEQFF
TRBV28	many	TRBJ1-5	NA	TGTGCCAGCACCCGGCGGGGAAGCAATCAGCCCCAGCATTTT	CASTRRGSNQPQHF
TRBV2	many	TRBJ2-2	NA	TGTGCCGCGAGGGGGACTCATTACACCGGGGAGCTGTTTTTT	CAARGTHYTGELFF
TRBV2	NA	TRBJ1-5	NA	TGTGCCAGCCGCCGGGGCCTTAGCAATCAGCCCCAGCATTTT	CASRRGLSNQPQHF
TRBV6-5	NA	TRBJ1-1	NA	TGTGCCAGCAGTCCTCTCGGGGTGAACACTGAAGCTTTCTTT	CASSPLGVNTEAFF
TRBV6-1	few	TRBJ2-5	NA	TGTGCCAGCAGTGAAGAGGTGGGGGGGCCTCAAGAGACCCAGTACTTC	CASSEEVGGPQETQYF
TRBV28	NA	TRBJ1-2	NA	TGTGCCAGCAGGCCAGACAGGAGGGGTGGCTACACCTTC	CASRPDRRGGYTF
TRBV7-6	many	TRBJ2-3	NA	TGTGCCAGCAGCCTGACATCGCCGGATACGCAGTATTTT	CASSLTSPDTQYF
TRBV6-5	many	TRBJ1-2	TRBD1	TGTGCCAGCAGCAAGAGACAGGGCTATGGCTACACCTTC	CASSKRQGYGYTF
TRBV29-1	NA	TRBJ1-1	TRBD1	TGCAGCGTTAGAACAGGGGGCGCATCAACTGAAGCTTTCTTT	CSVRTGGASTEAFF
TRBV20-1	few	TRBJ1-1	TRBD1	TGCAGTGCTAGACGACAGGGTGGAAGTACTGAAGCTTTCTTT	CSARRQGGSTEAFF
TRBV18	few	TRBJ2-3	NA	TGTGCCAGCTCACCTCTGGCCCGGGAAAGCACAGATACGCAGTATTTT	CASSPLARESTDTQYF
TRBV6-2/TRBV6-3	NA	TRBJ2-5	TRBD2	TGTGCCAGCAGTCGAAGCGGACTAGCCCAAGAGACCCAGTACTTC	CASSRSGLAQETQYF
TRBV20-1	many	TRBJ2-1	TRBD2	TGCAGTGCTAGAAAGGGACTAGCGTTTTCCAATGAGCAGTTCTTC	CSARKGLAFSNEQFF
TRBV7-2	many	TRBJ1-2	TRBD1	TGTGCCAGCAGCTTACACAGGGGAGGTCCTGGCTACACCTTC	CASSLHRGGPGYTF
TRBV7-7	many	TRBJ2-1	TRBD1	TGTGCTAGCAGCTCTGGCAGGGGGTCTAATGAGCAGTTCTTC	CASSSGRGSNEQFF
TRBV30	many	TRBJ1-2	NA	TGTGCCTGGAGGCCCAACTATGGCTACACCTTC	CAWRPNYGYTF
TRBV3-1	few	TRBJ2-1	TRBD2	TGTGCCAGCAGCCTCGGCGGGGGTTCAATGGAGCAGTTCTTC	CASSLGGGSMEQFF
TRBV19	few	TRBJ2-1	NA	TGTGCCGCCTCTACAGGGAACTACAATGAGCAGTTCTTC	CAASTGNYNEQFF
TRBV6-1	NA	TRBJ2-2	TRBD2	TGTGCCAGCAGTGGACCACCAGGGAGGGACACCGGGGAGCTGTTTTTT	CASSGPPGRDTGELFF
TRBV20-1	many	TRBJ2-3	NA	TGCAGTGCTAGCGACGCTCCGCAGTATTTT	CSASDAPQYF
TRBV14	few	TRBJ1-1	NA	TGTGCCAGCAGCCAAGAGAGGGGAGGCCTCGTTTTCTTT	CASSQERGGLVFF
TRBV20-1	many	TRBJ2-3	TRBD2	TGCAGTGCTCCTAGCGGAACTAGCACAGATACGCAGTATTTT	CSAPSGTSTDTQYF
TRBV10-1	many	TRBJ2-3	TRBD2	TGCGCCAGCAGTGAGTTAGCGGGAAGCACAGATACGCAGTATTTT	CASSELAGSTDTQYF
TRBV11-3	NA	TRBJ2-2	NA	TGTGCCAGCAGCGAAGAAACGCGGGGTACGACCGGGGAGCTGTTTTTT	CASSEETRGTTGELFF
TRBV6-5	many	TRBJ1-1	NA	TGTGCCGCGAAGGGGGGGCTAAACACTGAAGCTTTCTTT	CAAKGGLNTEAFF
TRBV19	many	TRBJ1-1	NA	TGTGCCAGTAGTACCCACGTCGGGAGGCGAGGGACTGAAGCTTTCTTT	CASSTHVGRRGTEAFF
TRBV7-2	NA	TRBJ2-5	NA	TGTGCCAGCAAGCAGGAGGGCCAAGAGACCCAGTACTTC	CASKQEGQETQYF
TRBV12-3/TRBV12-4	NA	TRBJ1-6	NA	TGTGCCAGCACCCCCCGGGCCGAGGGTTCACCCCTCCACTTT	CASTPRAEGSPLHF
TRBV5-1	many	TRBJ1-4	NA	TGCGCCAGCAGCCCCTACATTAATGAAAAACTGTTTTTT	CASSPYINEKLFF
TRBV7-2	few	TRBJ1-4	NA	TGTGCCAGCAGCTACTATAGTGAAAAACTGTTTTTT	CASSYYSEKLFF
TRBV20-1	many	TRBJ2-3	NA	TGCAGTGCTCCCTGGGCCCCGAGCACAGATACGCAGTATTTT	CSAPWAPSTDTQYF
TRBV12-3/TRBV12-4	many	TRBJ1-1	TRBD1	TGTGCCAGCAGTAAAGGGACAGGGGAGAGGTGGACTGAAGCTTTCTTT	CASSKGTGERWTEAFF
TRBV20-1	many	TRBJ2-7	TRBD2	TGCAGTGCTAGAGGCGGCGGGAGGGTTGGCTACGAGCAGTACTTC	CSARGGGRVGYEQYF
TRBV29-1	many	TRBJ2-7	TRBD1	TGCAGCGTAGACCGGACAGGGCTGGGGGAGCAGTACTTC	CSVDRTGLGEQYF
TRBV13	many	TRBJ2-1	NA	TGTGCCAGCAGCTCCATATTGGACGCCAATGAGCAGTTCTTC	CASSSILDANEQFF
TRBV18	many	TRBJ1-2	TRBD1	TGTGCCAGCTCACCATTCCGGGACAGGGGGCGATATGATGGCTACACCTTC	CASSPFRDRGRYDGYTF
TRBV29-1	few	TRBJ2-3	TRBD2	TGCAGCGTGGAAGTGGGGAGGGAGGATACGCAGTATTTT	CSVEVGREDTQYF
TRBV18	NA	TRBJ2-3	NA	TGTGCCAGCTCTACTACAGATACGCAGTATTTT	CASSTTDTQYF
TRBV6-5	many	TRBJ2-7	TRBD2	TGTGCCAGCAGTTACTTTAGGGGCGCGGGGAGGGCCACCTACGAGCAGTACTTC	CASSYFRGAGRATYEQYF
TRBV27	many	TRBJ1-2	TRBD1	TGTGCCAGCAGTTTTACCCCCTACGGGACAGGGGTGGGCTACACCTTC	CASSFTPYGTGVGYTF